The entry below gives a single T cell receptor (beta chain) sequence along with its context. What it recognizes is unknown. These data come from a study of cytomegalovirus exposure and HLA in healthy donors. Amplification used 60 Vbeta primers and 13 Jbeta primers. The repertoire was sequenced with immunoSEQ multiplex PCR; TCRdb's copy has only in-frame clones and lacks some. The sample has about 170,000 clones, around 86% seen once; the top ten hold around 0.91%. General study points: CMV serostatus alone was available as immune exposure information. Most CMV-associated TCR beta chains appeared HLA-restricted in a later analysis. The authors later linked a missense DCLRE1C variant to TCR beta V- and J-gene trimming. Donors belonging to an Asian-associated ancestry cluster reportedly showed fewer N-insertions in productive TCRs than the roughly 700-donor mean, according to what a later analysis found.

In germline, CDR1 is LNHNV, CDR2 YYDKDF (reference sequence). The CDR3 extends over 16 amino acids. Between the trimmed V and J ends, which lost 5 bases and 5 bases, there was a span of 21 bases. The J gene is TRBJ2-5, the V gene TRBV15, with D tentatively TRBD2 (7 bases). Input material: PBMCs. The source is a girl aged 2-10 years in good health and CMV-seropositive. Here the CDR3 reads CATSPTDRTSVETQYF. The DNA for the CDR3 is TGTGCCACCAGCCCAACCGACAGGACTAGTGTTGAGACCCAGTACTTC.